This T cell receptor (beta chain) originates from a study of T cells in Graves' hyperthyroidism and ophthalmopathy. General study findings and limits: For ophthalmopathy, model prediction preceded onset by a median roughly 5.9 months.

Notes on this clonotype: Its cognate antigen is unknown.

Trimming took 6 bases from V and 3 from J, leaving 5 bases between them. From germline, CDR1 is KGHDR and CDR2 SFDVKD. CDR3 length: 12 residues. Amplification targeted TCR beta CDR3 regions from RNA transcripts. First-round RT-PCR of the TCR CDR3 relied on the HTBI primer set. TCRdb called the multiplex PCR reads again in MiXCR, with one record for every CDR3 protein. Of about 360,000 distinct CDR3 sequences in the sample, about 13% were seen once. Material: blood. The chain carries TRBV24-1 and TRBJ2-1; D is ambiguous. The clonotype originates from a woman aged 18-29 years with Graves' hyperthyroidism. The DNA for the CDR3 is TGTGCCACCAGTCCGGGCTACAATGAGCAGTTCTTC. Residues: CATSPGYNEQFF.